These 11 T cell receptor beta chains came from one sample sequenced in a study of blood T cells in healthy people across ages. Through a sample-barcoded 5' primer and a J-beta primer mix, a second PCR was run for roughly 7 to 12 cycles. TCRdb fed the 5' RACE reads into MiXCR, producing one record per CDR3 protein. The sample yields approximately 1,000,000 distinct CDR3 sequences, 40% to 55% seen once. Sequencing was carried out using blood. These receptors all come from a woman aged 60-75 years in good health.

The chain joins TRBV3-1 to TRBJ2-1; the D is unclear. Trimming removed 0 bases from V and 9 bases from J, with 6 bases in between. This CDR3 is 12 amino acids long. CDR1 is LGHDT and CDR2 is YNNKEL in the germline V gene (reference sequence). The CDR3 coding sequence is TGTGCCAGCAGCCAAGAGAGGATTGAGCAGTTCTTC. Translated, it gives CASSQERIEQFF.

Comments on this clonotype: A junction end diverges from the germline sequence, so it may reflect a read error. The chain uses TRBV7-9 and TRBJ2-5, with TRBD1 identical over 8 bases. CDR1 is SEHNR, CDR2 FQNEAQ, per germline (reference sequence). This CDR3 spans 14 amino acids. Here the CDR3 reads CVSSLLDRAETQYF. The CDR3 DNA sequence: TGTGTCAGCAGCTTATTGGACAGGGCGGAGACCCAGTACTTC. Combining the CDR3 with reference TRBV7-9 and TRBJ2-5 gives the whole variable domain DTGVSQNPRHKITKRGQNVTFRCDPISEHNRLYWYRQTLGQGPEFLTYFQNEAQLEKSRLLSDRFSAERPKGSFSTLEIQRTEQGDSAMYLCVSSLLDRAETQYFGPGTRLLVL.

The CDR3 nucleotides read TGCGCCAGCAGCTTGACTAGCGGGAGACGATGGGAGACCCAGTACTTC. This encodes CASSLTSGRRWETQYF. This chain links TRBV5-1 with TRBJ2-5; 11 bases fit TRBD2. V was pared by 1 base and J by 5 bases, with 7 bases of the junction left unmatched. The CDR3 consists of 16 residues. Germline V gene sequence: CDR1 SGHRS, CDR2 YFSETQ.

This clonotype has just a few counts. The chain carries TRBV6-5 and TRBJ2-1; 9 positions match TRBD1. This CDR3 spans 14 amino acids. The germline CDR1 and CDR2 sequences are MNHEY and SVGAGI. The trim removed 6 bases at V and 8 bases at J, leaving 8 bases unmatched. In nucleotides, the CDR3 is TGTGCCAGCAGCCCCGGGACAGGGCGGGATGAGCAGTTCTTC. It specifies CASSPGTGRDEQFF.

The sample holds a few counts of this clonotype. The genes are TRBV12-5 and TRBJ2-7; D is tentatively TRBD1 or TRBD2 (5 bases each). The CDR3 runs 14 residues. Germline CDR1 and CDR2: LGHNT and FRNRAP. V dropped 6 bases and J dropped 1 base, with 13 bases sitting between them. The CDR3 here is CASGHRRRSYEQYF. The CDR3 nucleotides read TGTGCTAGTGGACACAGGAGGAGATCCTACGAGCAGTACTTC.

The rearrangement links TRBV6-5 to TRBJ1-1; D ambiguous. Germline V gene data show CDR1 as MNHEY and CDR2 as SVGAGI. Trimming left V 2 bases short and J 7 bases short, with 8 bases between. This CDR3 comprises 12 residues. CDR3 coding DNA: TGTGCCAGCAGTTACACGACCGGTGAAGCTTTCTTT. Its translation is CASSYTTGEAFF.

This clonotype has only a few counts. This chain's CDR3 is CSARDLAGALDTQYF. Here the CDR3 DNA reads TGCAGTGCTAGAGATCTAGCGGGAGCTTTAGATACGCAGTATTTT. The V call is TRBV20-1, the J call TRBJ2-3; 10 bases agree with TRBD2. Per germline, CDR1 DFQATT and CDR2 SNEGSKA (reference sequence). V gave up 0 bases and J gave up 5 bases; unmatched junction bases: 5. The CDR3 is 15 amino acids.

The rearrangement joins TRBV7-9 to TRBJ2-7; 10 nucleotides line up with TRBD1. The CDR3 runs to 15 residues. Germline V CDR1 and CDR2: SEHNR, FQNEAQ (reference sequence). Trimming removed 3 bases from V and 5 bases from J; junction bases left unmatched: 7. CDR3 sequence (DNA): TGTGCCAGCAGCTTTCAGGGACAGGGGATCCACGAGCAGTACTTC. Translated: CASSFQGQGIHEQYF. Based on the CDR3 plus reference TRBV7-9 and TRBJ2-7, the full variable domain is DTGVSQNPRHKITKRGQNVTFRCDPISEHNRLYWYRQTLGQGPEFLTYFQNEAQLEKSRLLSDRFSAERPKGSFSTLEIQRTEQGDSAMYLCASSFQGQGIHEQYFGPGTRLTVT.

The table lists this clonotype with a few counts. This chain links TRBV12-3 or TRBV12-4 with TRBJ2-1; 7 bases are shared with TRBD2. V lost 6 bases to trimming and J lost 3 bases; unmatched junction nucleotides: 8. The CDR3 loop spans 15 amino acids. CDR3 loop: CASSLVPSGYNEQFF. CDR3 sequence (DNA): TGTGCCAGCAGCCTAGTCCCTAGCGGCTACAATGAGCAGTTCTTC.

This clonotype came up a few times. V and J are TRBV3-1 and TRBJ2-2; 8 bases line up with TRBD1. The germline V gene encodes CDR1 LGHDT and CDR2 YNNKEL (reference sequence). After removal of 0 bases from V and 5 bases from J, the junction contained 8 bases not matched to a gene. This CDR3 is 17 amino acids long. The CDR3 DNA reads TGTGCCAGCAGCCAAGATTTCCCAGGGGGCTGGACCGGGGAGCTGTTTTTT. Translated: CASSQDFPGGWTGELFF.

The J gene is TRBJ1-5, the V gene TRBV20-1; 7 bases are a match to TRBD1. The CDR3 is made up of 13 amino acids. Unmatched junction bases numbered 6, after V lost 3 bases and J lost 7 bases. The germline V gene has CDR1 DFQATT and CDR2 SNEGSKA (reference sequence). This CDR3 is CSASGGQKQPQHF. In DNA, the CDR3 is TGCAGTGCTAGTGGGGGACAGAAGCAGCCCCAGCATTTT.